A selection of T cell receptor beta chains follows, all from one sample in a study of T cells after yellow fever vaccination. TCRdb reanalysed the 5' RACE reads using MiXCR and keeps one entry per CDR3 protein. The data hold some 560,000 distinct CDR3 sequences, with around 17% observed a single time. Sequencing was performed on PBMCs, taken roughly 5 days after the first yellow fever vaccination. These receptors were taken from a man aged 18 to 29 who received the YFV17D yellow fever vaccine. The CDR3 runs from the conserved cysteine through the conserved F or W. The order of the fields is J gene, D gene, clone size, V gene, CDR3 DNA, CDR3 protein. D genes are given only for firm matches. Some rows have no size entry. The others give once, few or many, or a class for an expanded clone.

TRBJ2-7 | . | . | TRBV19 | TGTGCCAGTAGCCTACTAGCCGGGTACGAGCAGTACTTC | CASSLLAGYEQYF
TRBJ2-1 | . | . | TRBV19 | TGTGCCAGTAGGGGCAGGGACAATGAGCAGTTCTTC | CASRGRDNEQFF
TRBJ1-6 | . | . | TRBV7-6 | TGTGCCAGCAGCTTCGGGTCCCGGGACACCTATAATTCACCCCTCCACTTT | CASSFGSRDTYNSPLHF
TRBJ1-4 | TRBD1 | . | TRBV7-2 | TGTGCCAGCAGCTTTGGTGACAGGGGGCAAAAACTGTTTTTT | CASSFGDRGQKLFF
TRBJ1-2 | TRBD1 | . | TRBV9 | TGTGCCAGCAGCGCGGGGACAGGAGAGGGCTACACCTTC | CASSAGTGEGYTF
TRBJ1-2 | . | . | TRBV29-1 | TGCAGCGTGAAAGTTGGGGGGTATGGCTACACCTTC | CSVKVGGYGYTF
TRBJ2-3 | . | many | TRBV4-3 | TGCGCCAGCAGCCAAGATCTATCCGTTGGGAGTGATACGCAGTATTTT | CASSQDLSVGSDTQYF
TRBJ2-5 | . | few | TRBV12-3/TRBV12-4 | TGTGCCAGCAGCAAACTCGAGTTTGAAGAGACCCAGTACTTC | CASSKLEFEETQYF
TRBJ2-5 | . | . | TRBV11-2 | TGTGCCAGCAGCCACCCAGGCGGAGAAGAGACCCAGTACTTC | CASSHPGGEETQYF
TRBJ1-3 | TRBD1 | few | TRBV29-1 | TGCAGCGTTGAAGATCTCGGGACAGGGACTGGAAACACCATATATTTT | CSVEDLGTGTGNTIYF
TRBJ2-2 | . | few | TRBV24-1 | TGTGCCACCAGTGATGTCGATCACGGCACCGGGGAGCTGTTTTTT | CATSDVDHGTGELFF
TRBJ2-7 | TRBD2 | . | TRBV4-2 | TGTGCCAGCAGCCAAGATCCAGGGGGACTAGCGGGGTTGCAGTACTTC | CASSQDPGGLAGLQYF
TRBJ1-2 | . | few | TRBV11-2 | TGTGCCAGCAGCTTCCCGGCTGGTTATGGCTACACCTTC | CASSFPAGYGYTF
TRBJ2-1 | . | . | TRBV7-9 | TGTGCCAGCAGCTTAGCTCTAGCGACCTCCTACAATGAGCAGTTCTTC | CASSLALATSYNEQFF
TRBJ1-2 | . | . | TRBV29-1 | TGCAGCGTTGGAGAGAGGATAGGTTATGGCTACACCTTC | CSVGERIGYGYTF
TRBJ2-7 | . | . | TRBV12-3/TRBV12-4 | TGTGCCAGCAGTCCCCCCCAGGCGCGGGAGCAGTACTTC | CASSPPQAREQYF
TRBJ1-6 | . | . | TRBV20-1 | TGCAGTGCTAGAGATCGGGACACGACCTGGGGTTCACCCCTCCACTTT | CSARDRDTTWGSPLHF
TRBJ2-5 | TRBD2 | few | TRBV19 | TGTGCCAGTAGTGCCCCAGGCGGGGGGGATCGAGAGACCCAGTACTTC | CASSAPGGGDRETQYF
TRBJ1-6 | . | . | TRBV9 | TGTGCCAGCAGCGAGGGCCCGAGCTCCTATAATTCACCCCTCCACTTT | CASSEGPSSYNSPLHF
TRBJ1-3 | . | . | TRBV3-1 | TGTGCCAGCAGCCCCTCCGCGCGTGGAAACACCATATATTTT | CASSPSARGNTIYF
TRBJ1-1 | . | . | TRBV3-1 | TGTGCCAGCAGCCAAGGAGAACAAGGGAACACTGAAGCTTTCTTT | CASSQGEQGNTEAFF
TRBJ1-3 | . | . | TRBV16 | TGTGCCAGCAGCCAATCAGGGGCGTCTGGAAACACCATATATTTT | CASSQSGASGNTIYF
TRBJ2-2 | . | . | TRBV4-3 | TGCGCCAGCAGCCAAGAGGGTGGGAGCCCGAACACCGGGGAGCTGTTTTTT | CASSQEGGSPNTGELFF
TRBJ2-5 | . | few | TRBV29-1 | TGCAGCGTTAGGACGGGAGAGACCCAGTACTTC | CSVRTGETQYF
TRBJ2-1 | . | . | TRBV7-9 | TGTGCCAGCAGCTGGCAGGGGCCCACCTACAATGAGCAGTTCTTC | CASSWQGPTYNEQFF
TRBJ2-3 | . | few | TRBV3-1 | TGTGCCAGCAGCCAAGCTAGATCCGCGGATACGCAGTATTTT | CASSQARSADTQYF
TRBJ1-1 | . | few | TRBV6-5 | TGTGCCAGCAGTTACTCTGCCTGGCCGGGGGCGGACACTGAAGCTTTCTTT | CASSYSAWPGADTEAFF
TRBJ2-5 | TRBD2 | . | TRBV2 | TGTGCCAGCAGTGATCGGGGGGGCGGAAAGACCCAGTACTTC | CASSDRGGGKTQYF
TRBJ1-1 | . | few | TRBV28 | TGTGCCAGCAGTTCAACCACCCTGGGTTGGACTGAAGCTTTCTTT | CASSSTTLGWTEAFF
TRBJ1-6 | . | few | TRBV4-3 | TGCGCCAGCAGCCAAGATGCCGGACAGAGCTATTCACCCCTCCACTTT | CASSQDAGQSYSPLHF
TRBJ2-3 | . | . | TRBV6-5 | TGTGCCAGCAGTTACCGCAGGCCTGGAGATACGCAGTATTTT | CASSYRRPGDTQYF
TRBJ2-3 | . | . | TRBV7-2 | TGTGCCAGCAGCTTTTATGGGCGGTCACCGTATTTT | CASSFYGRSPYF
TRBJ2-6 | . | . | TRBV3-1 | TGTGCCAGCAGCCAATGGACCGGAGGTGGGGCCAACGTCCTGACTTTC | CASSQWTGGGANVLTF
TRBJ1-6 | . | few | TRBV12-3/TRBV12-4 | TGTGCCAGCAGCATGGCGTCAGTGAATTCACCCCTCCACTTT | CASSMASVNSPLHF
TRBJ2-3 | . | few | TRBV29-1 | TGCAGCGTCTTCGCCCCTAGTAGAGATACGCAGTATTTT | CSVFAPSRDTQYF
TRBJ2-4 | . | few | TRBV4-1 | TGCGCCAGCAGCCAAGATCCCGGGGTCAGCATCGAAGGGAACATTCAGTACTTC | CASSQDPGVSIEGNIQYF
TRBJ2-5 | TRBD1 | few | TRBV20-1 | TGCAGTGCTCAGACAGGGGCGAGACAAGAGACCCAGTACTTC | CSAQTGARQETQYF
TRBJ2-5 | TRBD2 | few | TRBV20-1 | TGCAAGCCAAGCGGGGCCAGGCAAGAGACCCAGTACTTC | CKPSGARQETQYF
TRBJ2-7 | . | . | TRBV13 | TGTGCCAGCAGCTTAGGGGCGGGCGTCGAGCAGTACTTC | CASSLGAGVEQYF
TRBJ2-2 | . | . | TRBV5-1 | TGCGCCAGCAGCTTGGGAGGTCTAACGAACACCGGGGAGCTGTTTTTT | CASSLGGLTNTGELFF
TRBJ1-2 | . | . | TRBV12-5 | TGTGCTAGTGGTTCGGGAGTCGGTGGCTACACCTTC | CASGSGVGGYTF
TRBJ1-1 | . | . | TRBV29-1 | TGCAGCGGAGGGGTTTCCGGCACTGAAGCTTTCTTT | CSGGVSGTEAFF
TRBJ2-3 | . | . | TRBV29-1 | TGCAGCGTTGTAGAGGCAGATACGCAGTATTTT | CSVVEADTQYF
TRBJ2-5 | . | . | TRBV23-1 | TGCGCCAGCAGTCATAAACTAGAAGGAGAGACCCAGTACTTC | CASSHKLEGETQYF
TRBJ2-7 | . | few | TRBV27 | TGTGCCAGCGGCCCGGAGGAGGGGCTCTACGAGCAGTACTTC | CASGPEEGLYEQYF
TRBJ2-5 | . | . | TRBV6-2/TRBV6-3 | TGTGCCAGCAGTCCAGGGTTAGGGTGGTTCCAGTACTTC | CASSPGLGWFQYF
TRBJ2-1 | . | . | TRBV9 | TGTGCCAGCAGGGAGATAAGCTCCTACAATGAGCAGTTCTTC | CASREISSYNEQFF
TRBJ1-1 | TRBD1 | . | TRBV12-3/TRBV12-4 | TGTGCCAGCAGTTTACACCCTCGGGGACAGGGGGTCATAAACACTGAAGCTTTCTTT | CASSLHPRGQGVINTEAFF
TRBJ1-2 | TRBD1 | few | TRBV29-1 | TGCAGCGGTGGACAGGGAGACTATGGCTACACCTTC | CSGGQGDYGYTF
TRBJ2-1 | TRBD2 | . | TRBV5-8 | TGTGCCAGCAGCTTGGGGAGCGGGGGGTCGGAGAGCAATGAGCAGTTCTTC | CASSLGSGGSESNEQFF